This TCR beta chain was sequenced in a study of blood T cell repertoires in COVID-19 (dated by TCRdb to 2018 to 2021). Some background on the complete study: The collaborator samples originated in the United States, Italy and Spain and spanned the acute and convalescent phases of COVID-19. The material from the prospective study consisted of cDNA or gDNA derived from T cells, B-cell-depleted T cells, or PBMCs. A freely available public database, intended as a resource for researchers studying the immune response to SARS-CoV-2, is where the repertoires were released. Deeply sampled blood TCRbeta repertoires from subjects exposed to, actively infected with, or recovered from COVID-19 were included in the dataset. Where available, HLA class I and class II types were obtained from metadata supplied by the sample provider rather than from assay-based typing. Samples were obtained from the ongoing ImmuneRACE study (first 160 participants) and from about 1,300 subjects provided by 6 global collaborators. The sample metadata nearly always contained a de-identified subject ID, COVID-19 status, age in years and sex.

Each collaborating institution followed its own protocols to collect whole blood in K2EDTA tubes. For TCRbeta analysis, collaborators shipped samples as frozen whole blood, isolated PBMCs, or DNA extracted from either of those sample types. As encoded in the germline V gene (reference sequence), CDR1 is SEHNR while CDR2 is FQNEAQ. The CDR3 covers 15 residues, taking in both the cysteine and the phenylalanine. CDR3 DNA is the only sequence kept; it has 45 bases, read in frame from the first base. Relative to germline, V is missing 5 bases and J is missing 4 bases, with 5 bases of the junction outside any gene match. In the case of this clone: Which antigen it targets is not known. Base qualities are not provided; no much larger clone lies one nucleotide away.

TCRbeta CDR3 regions were amplified from genomic DNA by means of the immunoSEQ Assay, a bias-controlled multiplex PCR. On the study's bioinformatics: The number of nucleated cells in each sample was estimated from the amplification of reference gene primers within the assay. To quantify the absolute abundance of each unique TCRbeta CDR3 rearrangement, sequence reads were collapsed and filtered. For each sample, productive Simpson clonality was calculated as the square root of Simpson's diversity index over productive rearrangements. The clones in this table, taken by TCRdb from immuneACCESS, are in-frame only. Not every clone is retained; where verified, under half of the shortfall comes from an unresolved V gene, and the cause of the rest is unknown. That table furnishes V, J and clone size, whereas the DNA furnished D and trimming. For this sample there are about 200,000 clones; about 80% appear just once. The top ten clones comprise 6.9% of the sample.

On the study overall, not on this receptor specifically: Clinical and demographic metadata were provided uncurated, with the amount varying by source and participant.

The V gene is TRBV7-9 and the J gene is TRBJ1-4, and 9 junction bases match TRBD1. The sequence came from a human donor with acute or convalescent COVID-19. The donor label of this sample is uncertain. The sample taken for sequencing was peripheral blood. Here the CDR3 is given as CASSSRDRVNEKLFF. The DNA is as follows: TGTGCCAGCAGCAGCCGGGACAGGGTTAATGAAAAACTGTTTTTT. With all but the CDR3 taken from the reference TRBV7-9 and TRBJ1-4 genes, the full variable domain is: DTGVSQNPRHKITKRGQNVTFRCDPISEHNRLYWYRQTLGQGPEFLTYFQNEAQLEKSRLLSDRFSAERPKGSFSTLEIQRTEQGDSAMYLCASSSRDRVNEKLFFGSGTQLSVL.